This entry is about one T cell receptor (beta chain). V dropped 6 bases and J dropped 0 bases, with 12 bases sitting between them. This CDR3 comprises 14 residues. CDR1 and CDR2 from the germline V gene are SNHLY and FYNNEI. These data are taken from a study of T-cell memory formation after mild COVID-19. TCRdb reprocessed the 5' RACE reads via MiXCR and lists one record per CDR3 protein. This table holds under 300,000 distinct CDR3 sequences, approximately 9% found once. This receptor was taken from a man between 18 and 35 years old who had mild COVID-19 (a few samples of this study predate the infection). Cell type and time point are not known. Sequenced material: PBMCs or a T cell subset sorted from them (not recorded which). The rearrangement uses TRBV2 and TRBJ2-7, with D tentatively TRBD1 (6 bases). This chain's CDR3 is CASRTDRSSYEQYV. CDR3 DNA sequence: TGTGCCAGCAGAACCGACAGGTCCTCCTACGAGCAGTACGTC.